This T cell receptor beta chain was identified during a study of post-analysis software for immune sequencing data. Study-level background: Relapsing-remitting, secondary progressive and progressive-relapsing courses of multiple sclerosis were included.

A word on this clonotype: Its antigen is not identified.

General study results and limits: Relative to controls, patients with multiple sclerosis showed significantly lower normalized Chao1 diversity. Co-batched samples clustered tightly together by F measure. Five TRBV segments, including TRBV5-6, TRBV5-1 and TRBV20-1, were more frequent in patients than controls.

This CDR3 comprises 14 residues. CDR1 and CDR2 (germline): SEHNR, FQNEAQ (reference sequence). Germline trimming cut 5 bases from V and 2 bases from J; bases unmatched to any gene: 5. Built from TCR beta cDNA, the libraries had unique molecular identifiers in them. TCRdb recomputed calls from the PCR reads with MiXCR, one row per CDR3 protein. This sample has fewer than 850,000 distinct CDR3 sequences; roughly 27% occur once, and the top ten carry approximately 0.55%. The TCR originated in a girl aged 10 to 17 with multiple sclerosis. Source material: blood. The chain combines TRBV7-9 with TRBJ2-5; the match to TRBD1 covers 7 bases. CDR3 loop: CASSPPGQQETQYF. As DNA, the CDR3 is TGTGCCAGCAGCCCCCCGGGACAGCAAGAGACCCAGTACTTC.